This TCR beta chain was observed in a study of OX40 agonist ivuxolimab in advanced cancers. About the research overall: Ivuxolimab, an agonist antibody against OX40 (CD134), was given to patients. The dose-escalation group included hepatocellular carcinoma, melanoma, renal cell carcinoma and head and neck cancer.

Overall study results and limits: In general, CD8+ T cells held more expanded clones than CD4+ did, on average.

TCRdb's table, derived via immunoSEQ multiplex PCR, lists solely in-frame clones and lacks some. The sample lists around 72,000 clones, roughly 90% occurring once. A note on this clone: No antigen is known for it.

This TCR was sampled from an adult with an advanced solid tumor such as melanoma, head and neck, liver or kidney cancer. The material was CD4+ or CD8+ T cells sorted from blood, obtained in a trial of the OX40 agonist ivuxolimab.

In nucleotides, the CDR3 is TGCAGTGTTTCCAGGGCAGATACGCAGTATTTT. Translating gives CSVSRADTQYF. The rearrangement joins TRBV20-1 to TRBJ2-3, with TRBD1 as a possible D gene (5 bases). The CDR3 runs 11 residues. Germline V gene lookup returns CDR1 DFQATT and CDR2 SNEGSKA (reference sequence). V was clipped by 7 bases and J by 4 bases, with 9 bases between them.